The following is a T cell receptor beta chain sequence with its context. This entry is derived from a study of blood T cell repertoires in COVID-19. About the research overall: Researchers got acute and convalescent COVID-19 samples from the United States, Italy and Spain. PBMCs, B-cell-depleted T cells, or T cells provided the cDNA or gDNA that made up the material.

Assay: immunoSEQ multiplex PCR; the TCRdb copy retains only in-frame clones and omits some. This sample has roughly 97,000 clones, with 75% to 90% found just once. The specimen was peripheral blood. The sequence came from a man aged 45-65 years with acute or convalescent COVID-19.

The CDR3: CASSLDSPNYGYTF. The CDR3 region has the DNA TGCGCCAGCAGCTTAGACAGCCCTAACTATGGCTACACCTTC. J is TRBJ1-2 and V is TRBV5-1, with D maybe TRBD1 (5 bases). The ends were cut back, 2 bases at V and 0 bases at J, with 8 bases in the middle. Per the germline V gene, CDR1 is SGHRS and CDR2 is YFSETQ. The length of the CDR3 is 14 residues.